This T cell receptor beta chain was found in a study of spatial heterogeneity in lung cancer. Time point here: sample taken at primary tumor resection. Unsorted samples of tumor, nontumor lung or frozen PBMC had their whole RNA sequenced. The donors comprised about 69 untreated early-stage non-small cell lung cancer patients. This clonotype was seen ten or more times. Trimming cost V 3 bases and J 4 bases, with 12 bases left between them. The CDR3 runs 14 residues. CDR1 LGHDT and CDR2 YNNKEL come from the germline V gene (reference sequence). MiXCR was run by TCRdb on the 5' RACE reads, yielding one entry per CDR3 protein. The sample has about 56,000 distinct CDR3 sequences, approximately 8.9% seen once.

Sequences were derived from PBMCs, sampled at surgery. The receptor was isolated from a female donor with early-stage non-small cell lung cancer. The rearrangement joins TRBV3-1 to TRBJ1-1; D uncertain. In DNA form, the CDR3 reads TGTGCCAGCAGCCAGTCGCTGGGGAGCACTGAAGCTTTCTTT. Translated, it gives CASSQSLGSTEAFF.